Sequencing of this TCR beta chain was carried out in a study of cytomegalovirus exposure and HLA in healthy donors. Study-wide results and limits: CMV serostatus was the only recorded immune exposure for donors.

Germline CDR1 and CDR2: SGHVS and FNYEAQ. The CDR3 loop spans 15 amino acids. V was shortened by 1 base and J by 1 base, with 10 bases between the two germline ends. Concerning this clone: The antigen is not known.

PCR used 60 Vbeta primers and 13 Jbeta primers. The repertoire was sequenced with immunoSEQ multiplex PCR; TCRdb's copy has only in-frame clones and lacks some. The profile shows some 200,000 clones, 75% to 80% of them singletons. V and J are TRBV7-6 and TRBJ2-5; weak D call: TRBD1 (5 bases). What was sequenced was PBMCs. This clonotype was obtained from a female donor in good health and CMV-seronegative. CDR3 sequence (DNA): TGTGCCAGCAGCTTAGGAGGACAAGGCCAAGAGACCCAGTACTTC. Its translation: CASSLGGQGQETQYF.